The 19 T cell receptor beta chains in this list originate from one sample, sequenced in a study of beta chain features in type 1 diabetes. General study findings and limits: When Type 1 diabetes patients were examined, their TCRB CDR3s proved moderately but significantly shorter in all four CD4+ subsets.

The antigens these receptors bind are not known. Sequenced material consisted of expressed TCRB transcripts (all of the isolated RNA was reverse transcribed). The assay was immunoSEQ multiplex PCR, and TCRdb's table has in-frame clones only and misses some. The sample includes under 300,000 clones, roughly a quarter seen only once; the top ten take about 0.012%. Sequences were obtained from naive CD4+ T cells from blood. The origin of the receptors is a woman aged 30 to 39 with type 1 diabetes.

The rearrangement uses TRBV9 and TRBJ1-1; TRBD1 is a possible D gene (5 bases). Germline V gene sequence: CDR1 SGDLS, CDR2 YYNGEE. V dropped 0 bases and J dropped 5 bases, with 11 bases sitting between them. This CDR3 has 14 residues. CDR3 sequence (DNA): TGTGCCAGCAGCGTAGTGGTGGGGGGTACTGAAGCTTTCTTT. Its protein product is CASSVVVGGTEAFF.

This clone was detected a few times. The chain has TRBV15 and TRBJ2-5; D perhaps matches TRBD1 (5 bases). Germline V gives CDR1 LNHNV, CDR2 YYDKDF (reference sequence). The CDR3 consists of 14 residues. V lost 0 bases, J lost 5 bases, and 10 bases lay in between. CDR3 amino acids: CATSRERGRETQYF. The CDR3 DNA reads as TGTGCCACCAGCAGAGAAAGGGGTAGGGAGACCCAGTACTTC.

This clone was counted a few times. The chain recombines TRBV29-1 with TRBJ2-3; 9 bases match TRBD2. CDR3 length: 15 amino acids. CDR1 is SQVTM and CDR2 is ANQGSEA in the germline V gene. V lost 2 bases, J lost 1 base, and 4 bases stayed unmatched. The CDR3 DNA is TGCAGCGTTGAATCCGTAGCGGGAGGCACAGATACGCAGTATTTT. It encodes CSVESVAGGTDTQYF.

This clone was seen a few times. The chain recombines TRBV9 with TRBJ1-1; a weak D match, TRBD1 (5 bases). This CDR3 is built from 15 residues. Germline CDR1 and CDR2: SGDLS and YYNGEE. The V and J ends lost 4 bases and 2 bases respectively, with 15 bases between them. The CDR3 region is CASSYGGSSNTEAFF. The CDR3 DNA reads TGTGCCAGCAGCTATGGGGGGTCATCAAACACTGAAGCTTTCTTT. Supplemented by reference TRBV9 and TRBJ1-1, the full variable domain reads DSGVTQTPKHLITATGQRVTLRCSPRSGDLSVYWYQQSLDQGLQFLIQYYNGEERAKGNILERFSAQQFPDLHSELNLSSLELGDSALYFCASSYGGSSNTEAFFGQGTRLTVV.

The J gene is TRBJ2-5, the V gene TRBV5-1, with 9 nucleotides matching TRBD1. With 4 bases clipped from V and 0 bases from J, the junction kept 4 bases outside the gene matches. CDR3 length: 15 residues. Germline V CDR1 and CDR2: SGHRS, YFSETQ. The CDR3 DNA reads TGCGCCAGCAGCCTACAGGGGGCCTACCAAGAGACCCAGTACTTC. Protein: CASSLQGAYQETQYF.

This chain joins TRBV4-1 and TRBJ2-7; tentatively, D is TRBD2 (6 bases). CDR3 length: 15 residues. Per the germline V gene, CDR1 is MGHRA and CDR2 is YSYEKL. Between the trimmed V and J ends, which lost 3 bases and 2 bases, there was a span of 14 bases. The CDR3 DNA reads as TGCGCCAGCAGCCACCCTGGGGGGTCGACCTACGAGCAGTACTTC. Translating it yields CASSHPGGSTYEQYF.

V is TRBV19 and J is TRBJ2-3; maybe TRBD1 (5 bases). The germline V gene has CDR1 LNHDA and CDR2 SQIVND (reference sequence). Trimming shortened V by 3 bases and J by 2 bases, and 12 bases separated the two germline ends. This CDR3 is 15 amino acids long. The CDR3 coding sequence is TGTGCCAGTAGTATTGGGGCAGACCTCACAGATACGCAGTATTTT. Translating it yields CASSIGADLTDTQYF.

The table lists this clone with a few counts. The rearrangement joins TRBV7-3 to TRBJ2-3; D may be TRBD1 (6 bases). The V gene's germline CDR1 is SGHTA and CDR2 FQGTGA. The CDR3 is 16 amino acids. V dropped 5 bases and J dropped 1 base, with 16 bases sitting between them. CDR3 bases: TGTGCCAGCAGCCTGGGAACGACAGGAGGCACAGATACGCAGTATTTT. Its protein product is CASSLGTTGGTDTQYF.

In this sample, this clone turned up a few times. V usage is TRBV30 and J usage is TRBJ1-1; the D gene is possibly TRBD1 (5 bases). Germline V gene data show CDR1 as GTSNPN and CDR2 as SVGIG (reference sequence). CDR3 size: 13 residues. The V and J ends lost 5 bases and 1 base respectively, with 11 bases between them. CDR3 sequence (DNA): TGTGCCTGGGCCCGCGGGGGGAACACTGAAGCTTTCTTT. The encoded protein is CAWARGGNTEAFF.

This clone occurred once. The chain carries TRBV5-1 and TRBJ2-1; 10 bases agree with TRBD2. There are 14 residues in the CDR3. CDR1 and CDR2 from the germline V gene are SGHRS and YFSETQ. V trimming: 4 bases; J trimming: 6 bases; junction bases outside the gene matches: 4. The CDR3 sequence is CASSIAGGLNEQFF. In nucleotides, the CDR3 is TGCGCCAGCAGCATAGCGGGAGGTCTCAATGAGCAGTTCTTC.

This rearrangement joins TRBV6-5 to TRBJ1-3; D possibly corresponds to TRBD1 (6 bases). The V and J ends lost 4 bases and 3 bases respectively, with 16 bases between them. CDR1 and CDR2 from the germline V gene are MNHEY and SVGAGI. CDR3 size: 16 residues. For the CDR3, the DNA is TGTGCCAGCAGTTTACAGGGAGTGGCAAGTGGAAACACCATATATTTT. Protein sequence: CASSLQGVASGNTIYF.

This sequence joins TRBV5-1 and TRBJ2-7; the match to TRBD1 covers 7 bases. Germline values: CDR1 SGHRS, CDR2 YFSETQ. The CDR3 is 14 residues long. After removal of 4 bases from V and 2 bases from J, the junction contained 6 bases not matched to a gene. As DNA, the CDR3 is TGCGCCAGCAGCCCGGAGACAGGGCCCTACGAGCAGTACTTC. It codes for CASSPETGPYEQYF.

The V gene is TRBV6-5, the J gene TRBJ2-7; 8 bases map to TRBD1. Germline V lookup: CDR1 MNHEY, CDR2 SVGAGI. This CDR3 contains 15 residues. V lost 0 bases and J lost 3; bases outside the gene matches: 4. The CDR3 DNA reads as TGTGCCAGCAGTTACTCAGCCGGGACAGGCTACGAGCAGTACTTC. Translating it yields CASSYSAGTGYEQYF.

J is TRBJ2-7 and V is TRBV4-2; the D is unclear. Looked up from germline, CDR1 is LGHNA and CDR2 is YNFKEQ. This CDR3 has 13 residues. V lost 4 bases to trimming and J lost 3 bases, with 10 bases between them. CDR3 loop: CASSLLGNYEQYF. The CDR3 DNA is TGTGCCAGCAGCCTGCTAGGTAACTACGAGCAGTACTTC.

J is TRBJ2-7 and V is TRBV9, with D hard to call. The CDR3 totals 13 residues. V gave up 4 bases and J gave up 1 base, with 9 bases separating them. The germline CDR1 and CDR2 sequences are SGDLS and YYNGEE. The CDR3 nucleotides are TGTGCCAGCAGCCCAGACTGGTCCTACGAGCAGTACTTC. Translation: CASSPDWSYEQYF.

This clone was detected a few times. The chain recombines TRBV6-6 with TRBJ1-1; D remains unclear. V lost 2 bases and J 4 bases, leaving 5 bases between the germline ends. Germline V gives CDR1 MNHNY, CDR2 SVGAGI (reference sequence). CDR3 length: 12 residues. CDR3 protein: CASSYTGTEAFF. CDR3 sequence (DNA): TGTGCCAGCAGTTACACGGGCACTGAAGCTTTCTTT.

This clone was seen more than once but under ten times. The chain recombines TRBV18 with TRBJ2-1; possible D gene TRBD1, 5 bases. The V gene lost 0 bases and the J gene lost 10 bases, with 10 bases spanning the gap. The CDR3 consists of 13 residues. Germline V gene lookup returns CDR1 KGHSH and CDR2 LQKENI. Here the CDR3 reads CASSPPGTGEQFF. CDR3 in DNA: TGTGCCAGCTCACCACCTGGCACAGGCGAGCAGTTCTTC. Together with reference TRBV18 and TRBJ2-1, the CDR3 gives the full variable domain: NAGVMQNPRHLVRRRGQEARLRCSPMKGHSHVYWYRQLPEEGLKFMVYLQKENIIDESGMPKERFSAEFPKEGPSILRIQQVVRGDSAAYFCASSPPGTGEQFFGPGTRLTVL.

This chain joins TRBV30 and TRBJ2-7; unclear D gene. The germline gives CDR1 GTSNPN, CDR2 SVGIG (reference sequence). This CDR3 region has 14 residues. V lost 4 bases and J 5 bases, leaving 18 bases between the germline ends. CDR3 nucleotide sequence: TGTGCCTGGAACGAGAACTTGGTCGTTGACGAGCAGTACTTC. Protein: CAWNENLVVDEQYF.

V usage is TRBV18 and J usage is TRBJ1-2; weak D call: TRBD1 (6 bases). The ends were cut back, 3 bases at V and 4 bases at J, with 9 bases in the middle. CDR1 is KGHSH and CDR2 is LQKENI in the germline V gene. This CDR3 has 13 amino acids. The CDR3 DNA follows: TGTGCCAGCTCACCCGGACAGAGCTATGGCTACACCTTC. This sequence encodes CASSPGQSYGYTF.